Following are 8 T cell receptor beta chains from one sample sequenced in a study of radiotherapy plus CTLA-4 blockade in lung cancer. Some clones are missing from TCRdb's copy, which holds only in-frame ones; the method was immunoSEQ multiplex PCR. The sample lists about 51,000 clones, 70% to 80% occurring once. The sequenced sample was peripheral blood, obtained from a patient treated with radiotherapy plus ipilimumab. The receptors here all came from a human donor with non-small cell lung cancer who had a complete response to radiotherapy plus ipilimumab.

CDR3 sequence reads: CASSFLVGRDTEAFF. The CDR3 DNA reads as TGTGCCAGCAGCTTTCTAGTCGGTCGGGACACTGAAGCTTTCTTT. The rearrangement joins TRBV7-2 to TRBJ1-1; D not certain. This CDR3 has 15 residues. Per the germline V gene, CDR1 is SGHTA and CDR2 is FQGNSA. V shed 3 bases and J shed 3 bases, with 14 bases lying between them. Looking up the rest from reference TRBV7-2 and TRBJ1-1 gives the full variable domain: GAGVSQSPSNKVTEKGKDVELRCDPISGHTALYWYRQSLGQGLEFLIYFQGNSAPDKSGLPSDRFSAERTGGSVSTLTIQRTQQEDSAVYLCASSFLVGRDTEAFFGQGTRLTVV.

V usage is TRBV4-3 and J usage is TRBJ1-1; 8 bases match TRBD1. This CDR3 is 14 amino acids long. From germline, CDR1 is LGHNA and CDR2 YSLEER. The V and J ends lost 1 base and 6 bases, in that order; junction bases with no gene match: 4. CDR3 in amino acids: CASSQAQGAAEAFF. The CDR3 DNA reads as TGCGCCAGCAGCCAAGCCCAGGGGGCGGCTGAAGCTTTCTTT.

V and J are TRBV5-1 and TRBJ2-1; 7 positions agree with TRBD1. CDR1 is SGHRS and CDR2 is YFSETQ in the germline V gene. The J segment lost 6 bases and the V segment lost 4 bases, leaving 13 bases of the junction unmatched. The CDR3 is 16 residues long. The CDR3 is CASSQLGGYNGNEQFF. Here the CDR3 DNA reads TGCGCCAGCAGCCAATTAGGGGGCTACAATGGCAATGAGCAGTTCTTC.

This clone was seen just once. CDR3 DNA sequence: TGTGCCAGCAGCTTTAGCATGGCGGGCTATGGCTACACCTTC. This sequence encodes CASSFSMAGYGYTF. V and J are TRBV7-2 and TRBJ1-2; D call uncertain. Germline-derived CDR1 and CDR2 are SGHTA and FQGNSA. Trimming took off 3 bases at V and 4 bases at J, with 12 bases between the two ends. The CDR3 contains 14 residues.

This clone was found a few times. The V call is TRBV7-2, the J call TRBJ1-2; TRBD1 might be the D (5 bases). Germline V CDR1 and CDR2: SGHTA, FQGNSA. V was cut by 4 bases and J by 8 bases, with 14 bases left in between. This CDR3 has 13 amino acids. CDR3 sequence (DNA): TGTGCCAGCAGCTACGACAGCCAGCTGGGCTACACCTTC. It codes for CASSYDSQLGYTF. Combining the CDR3 with reference TRBV7-2 and TRBJ1-2 gives the whole variable domain GAGVSQSPSNKVTEKGKDVELRCDPISGHTALYWYRQSLGQGLEFLIYFQGNSAPDKSGLPSDRFSAERTGGSVSTLTIQRTQQEDSAVYLCASSYDSQLGYTFGSGTRLTVV.

Here the CDR3 DNA reads TGCGCCAGCAGCCTCGACGTCGGGAACCTGAGGGAGACCCAGTACTTC. Amino acids: CASSLDVGNLRETQYF. The chain uses TRBV4-1 and TRBJ2-5; perhaps TRBD2 as D (5 bases). Trimming pared 4 bases from V and 5 bases from J, leaving 20 bases between. Germline CDR1 is MGHRA and CDR2 is YSYEKL. This CDR3 has 16 amino acids.

V usage is TRBV5-4 and J usage is TRBJ2-6, with 8 bases fitting TRBD2. V trimming: 2 bases; J trimming: 0 bases; junction bases outside the gene matches: 10. Germline-derived CDR1 and CDR2 are SGHNT and YYREEE (reference sequence). The CDR3 totals 19 residues. The CDR3 DNA sequence: TGTGCCAGCAGCTTCGATGGACTAGCTGGAAGCTCTGGGGCCAACGTCCTGACTTTC. It encodes CASSFDGLAGSSGANVLTF.

The chain has TRBV4-1 and TRBJ1-2; 11 bases are a match to TRBD1. V dropped 4 bases and J dropped 4; count of bases not matched to a gene: 2. The CDR3 runs to 14 residues. CDR1 and CDR2 from the germline V gene are MGHRA and YSYEKL. The CDR3: CASSRTGGAYGYTF. CDR3 nucleotides: TGCGCCAGCAGCCGGACAGGGGGCGCCTATGGCTACACCTTC.